Listed below are T cell receptor beta chains from one sample, sequenced in a study of CD8+ T cells in alopecia areata. The method was immunoSEQ multiplex PCR; TCRdb's version includes in-frame clones alone and lacks a portion of them. The table has roughly 150,000 clones, around 57% seen once. Material for sequencing was CD4+ T cells sorted from blood. All receptors derive from a human donor in good health. CDR3s include the opening cysteine and the closing phenylalanine or tryptophan. A D gene is named only where the DNA matches it firmly. Part of the rows lack a size; the others show once, few, many or a class for expanded clones.

TRBJ2-5	TRBV14	-	-	CASSQGDLGSGQETQYF	TGTGCCAGCAGCCAAGGGGATCTCGGGAGTGGACAAGAGACCCAGTACTTC
TRBJ2-1	TRBV29-1	-	-	CSVGGTSFNEQFF	TGCAGCGTTGGGGGTACTAGTTTCAATGAGCAGTTCTTC
TRBJ1-2	TRBV27	once	TRBD1	CASSYRGPNYGYTF	TGTGCCAGCAGTTACAGGGGCCCTAACTATGGCTACACCTTC
TRBJ2-4	TRBV30	-	-	CAWRDPRAKNIQYF	TGTGCCTGGAGGGACCCTCGAGCCAAAAACATTCAGTACTTC
TRBJ2-6	TRBV29-1	-	TRBD1	CSVEAGGVGANVLTF	TGCAGCGTTGAGGCAGGGGGCGTCGGGGCCAACGTCCTGACTTTC
TRBJ2-1	TRBV29-1	-	TRBD2	CSVEEAGGPYNEQFF	TGCAGCGTTGAGGAAGCGGGAGGCCCCTACAATGAGCAGTTCTTC
TRBJ2-2	TRBV6-5	-	-	CASMWQPNTGELFF	TGTGCCAGCATGTGGCAGCCGAACACCGGGGAGCTGTTTTTT
TRBJ2-1	TRBV9	-	-	CASSVEGVSAYNEQFF	TGTGCCAGCAGCGTAGAAGGGGTTTCGGCCTACAATGAGCAGTTCTTC
TRBJ2-3	TRBV5-4	-	-	CASSPSGIDATDTQYF	TGTGCCAGCAGCCCCTCGGGGATTGACGCCACAGATACGCAGTATTTT
TRBJ1-1	TRBV7-8	few	TRBD1	CASSLGGTGSSFNTEAFF	TGTGCCAGCAGCTTAGGGGGGACAGGGTCTAGTTTTAACACTGAAGCTTTCTTT
TRBJ2-3	TRBV29-1	-	TRBD1	CSVGDRGWDTQYF	TGCAGCGTGGGGGACAGGGGTTGGGATACGCAGTATTTT
TRBJ2-7	TRBV7-9	-	TRBD1	CASSLTYPAGGYEQYF	TGTGCCAGCAGCCTCACCTACCCTGCAGGGGGCTACGAGCAGTACTTC
TRBJ2-5	TRBV28	-	-	CASSFFGSLETQYF	TGTGCCAGCAGTTTTTTCGGCTCCCTGGAGACCCAGTACTTC
TRBJ2-5	TRBV15	-	-	CATSRDRSRLHQETQYF	TGTGCCACCAGCAGAGATCGTAGCAGACTACACCAAGAGACCCAGTACTTC
TRBJ1-1	TRBV6-5	-	-	CASSYPRGGGGFF	TGTGCCAGCAGTTACCCCCGCGGGGGAGGGGGTTTCTTT
TRBJ2-7	TRBV27	-	-	CASSSLFSSHHYEQYF	TGTGCCAGCAGTTCCCTGTTCTCTAGTCATCACTACGAGCAGTACTTC
TRBJ2-2	TRBV5-1	-	-	CASSLAATNTGELFF	TGCGCCAGCAGCTTGGCCGCGACCAACACCGGGGAGCTGTTTTTT
TRBJ2-5	TRBV7-9	few	TRBD2	CASSFGLAGENDQETQYF	TGTGCCAGCAGCTTCGGGCTAGCGGGAGAAAACGACCAAGAGACCCAGTACTTC
TRBJ2-1	TRBV19	few	-	CASSHGSSYNEQFF	TGTGCCAGTAGTCACGGTAGCTCCTACAATGAGCAGTTCTTC
TRBJ2-1	TRBV5-4	-	TRBD2	CASSPGLAGTGRRFF	TGTGCCAGCAGCCCAGGACTAGCGGGAACCGGAAGACGGTTCTTC
TRBJ2-2	TRBV10-1	-	-	CASSQGTSPGGELFF	TGCGCCAGCAGCCAGGGGACGAGCCCGGGCGGGGAGCTGTTTTTT
TRBJ2-3	TRBV2	few	-	CASSEAESAPDTQYF	TGTGCCAGCAGTGAAGCGGAATCAGCACCAGATACGCAGTATTTT
TRBJ2-7	TRBV6-5	-	TRBD1	CASSRDRQTYEQYF	TGTGCCAGCAGTAGGGACAGGCAGACGTACGAGCAGTACTTC